These 13 T cell receptor beta chains originate from one sample sequenced in a study of immune reconstitution after stem cell transplant in scleroderma. TCRdb used MiXCR to reprocess the RT-PCR reads, holding one entry per CDR3 protein. This sample has 700 or so distinct CDR3 sequences, with 8.5% found just once. Sampling was conducted before or after autologous hematopoietic stem cell transplantation (not recorded which). These receptor sequences come from a male donor with systemic sclerosis.

This clonotype has just a few counts. The chain couples TRBV11-2 to TRBJ2-7; D is ambiguous. There are 14 residues in the CDR3. The ends were cut back, 1 base at V and 4 bases at J, with 11 bases in the middle. The germline V gene has CDR1 SGHAT and CDR2 FQNNGV. The CDR3 DNA follows: TGTGCCAGCAGCTTAGTAGGTCCCGGATACGAGCAGTACGTC. Translated: CASSLVGPGYEQYV.

This clonotype is medium-sized (0.01 to 0.1%). The genes are TRBV18 and TRBJ2-7; perhaps TRBD2 as D (7 bases). The CDR3 covers 16 residues. V gave up 1 base and J gave up 5 bases, with 18 bases separating them. CDR1 is KGHSH and CDR2 is LQKENI in the germline V gene. The DNA for the CDR3 is TGTGCCAGCTCACCACGTGGAGGGGGAGGGAGCGACGAGCAGTACTTC. This codes for CASSPRGGGGSDEQYF. The full variable domain, in which reference TRBV18 and TRBJ2-7 provide the parts outside the CDR3, is NAGVMQNPRHLVRRRGQEARLRCSPMKGHSHVYWYRQLPEEGLKFMVYLQKENIIDESGMPKERFSAEFPKEGPSILRIQQVVRGDSAAYFCASSPRGGGGSDEQYFGPGTRLTVT.

This clonotype rates as medium-sized. CDR3 in amino acids: CASSLGDRGFYEQYF. For the CDR3, the DNA is TGTGCCAGCAGCTTAGGAGACAGGGGGTTCTACGAGCAGTACTTC. V is TRBV7-2 and J is TRBJ2-7; 9 nucleotides agree with TRBD1. V lost 1 base, J lost 3 bases, and 4 bases stayed unmatched. Germline V CDR1 and CDR2: SGHTA, FQGNSA. The CDR3 is 15 amino acids.

In its sample, this clonotype ranks as large. This chain joins TRBV7-9 and TRBJ1-3; no firm D call. Germline values: CDR1 SEHNR, CDR2 FQNEAQ (reference sequence). The V and J ends lost 1 base and 0 bases respectively, with 4 bases between them. CDR3 length equals 14 residues. The CDR3: CASSLVNSGNTIYF. The DNA for the CDR3 is TGTGCCAGCAGCTTAGTCAACTCTGGAAACACCATATATTTT.

This clonotype is labeled large (0.1 to 1%). The CDR3 DNA reads TGCAGCGCTGCCCTTTATGGAAACACCATATATTTT. Translation: CSAALYGNTIYF. The V call is TRBV29-1, the J call TRBJ1-3; D is unclear. This CDR3 comprises 12 residues. Germline loops: CDR1 SQVTM, CDR2 ANQGSEA. With 7 bases removed from V and 3 bases from J, the gap between germline ends came to 10 bases. Complete variable domain (other parts from reference TRBV29-1 and TRBJ1-3): SAVISQKPSRDICQRGTSLTIQCQVDSQVTMMFWYRQQPGQSLTLIATANQGSEATYESGFVIDKFPISRPNLTFSTLTVSNMSPEDSSIYLCSAALYGNTIYFGEGSWLTVV.

The chain has TRBV18 and TRBJ1-6; D unresolved. V was shortened by 2 bases and J by 6 bases, with 11 bases between the two germline ends. Germline values: CDR1 KGHSH, CDR2 LQKENI. The length of the CDR3 is 15 residues. The CDR3 nucleotides read TGTGCCAGCTCACCAGGCGTCATGGCTAATTCACCCCTCCACTTT. The encoded protein is CASSPGVMANSPLHF. Full variable domain (rest looked up from reference TRBV18 and TRBJ1-6): NAGVMQNPRHLVRRRGQEARLRCSPMKGHSHVYWYRQLPEEGLKFMVYLQKENIIDESGMPKERFSAEFPKEGPSILRIQQVVRGDSAAYFCASSPGVMANSPLHFGNGTRLTVT.

In its sample, this clonotype ranks as medium-sized. This chain uses TRBV5-6 with TRBJ1-3; TRBD1 might be the D (6 bases). Trimming shortened V by 6 bases and J by 0 bases, and 10 bases separated the two germline ends. The CDR3 runs to 14 residues. Germline values: CDR1 SGHDT, CDR2 YYEEEE. This CDR3 reads CASMDSHSGNTIYF. CDR3 in DNA: TGTGCCAGCATGGACAGCCACTCTGGAAACACCATATATTTT.

This clonotype is medium-sized (0.01 to 0.1%). The chain carries TRBV30 and TRBJ2-1; D not certain. The CDR3 consists of 11 residues. Germline lookup yields CDR1 GTSNPN and CDR2 SVGIG (reference sequence). The germline V and J ends were trimmed by 5 bases and 9 bases, with 11 bases remaining between them. The CDR3 is CAWSESSEQFF. Written as DNA, the CDR3 is TGTGCCTGGTCGGAAAGCTCTGAGCAGTTCTTC.

Sample share makes this clonotype medium-sized (0.01 to 0.1%). V is TRBV29-1 and J is TRBJ1-2; possible D gene TRBD1, 6 bases. The CDR3 is made up of 12 amino acids. Germline CDR1 reads SQVTM; CDR2 reads ANQGSEA. Trimming pared 3 bases from V and 5 bases from J, leaving 10 bases between. The CDR3 here is CSVDRGWYGYTF. The CDR3 DNA sequence: TGCAGCGTTGACAGGGGTTGGTATGGCTACACCTTC.

In the case of this clonotype: A read error may explain this, as a much larger clone is one base away. The chain uses TRBV29-1 and TRBJ1-1, with D possibly matching TRBD1 (5 bases). In germline, CDR1 is SQVTM, CDR2 ANQGSEA. There are 15 residues in the CDR3. Trimming cost V 4 bases and J 7 bases, with 22 bases left between them. The CDR3: CSVGLLGGTTGEAFF. In DNA form, the CDR3 reads TGCAGCGTTGGACTGCTGGGCGGAACAACAGGTGAAGCTTTCTTT.

In its sample, this clonotype is medium-sized. This sequence joins TRBV10-3 and TRBJ2-7; D perhaps matches TRBD2 (6 bases). Per germline, CDR1 ENHRY and CDR2 SYGVKD. V was shortened by 3 bases and J by 3 bases, with 12 bases between the two germline ends. The CDR3 extends over 14 amino acids. The chain's CDR3 is CAISERREVYEQYF. CDR3 nucleotide sequence: TGTGCCATCAGTGAACGGAGGGAAGTCTACGAGCAGTACTTC.

Relative to its sample, this clonotype is medium-sized. This sequence joins TRBV7-2 and TRBJ2-1; unclear D gene. V was cut by 5 bases and J by 7 bases, with 9 bases left in between. The CDR3 loop spans 12 amino acids. Germline V gene lookup returns CDR1 SGHTA and CDR2 FQGNSA. CDR3 DNA sequence: TGTGCCAGCAGCGCCTATTTTAATGAGCAGTTCTTC. Amino acids: CASSAYFNEQFF.

This clonotype was counted only a few times. This chain links TRBV20-1 with TRBJ2-1; tentative D call: TRBD2 (6 bases). CDR1 is DFQATT and CDR2 is SNEGSKA in the germline V gene (reference sequence). Trimming took 6 bases from V and 0 from J, leaving 15 bases between them. This CDR3 is 15 amino acids long. The CDR3: CSALSGRSSYNEQFF. DNA for the CDR3: TGCAGTGCCCTCAGCGGGCGGAGCTCCTACAATGAGCAGTTCTTC.